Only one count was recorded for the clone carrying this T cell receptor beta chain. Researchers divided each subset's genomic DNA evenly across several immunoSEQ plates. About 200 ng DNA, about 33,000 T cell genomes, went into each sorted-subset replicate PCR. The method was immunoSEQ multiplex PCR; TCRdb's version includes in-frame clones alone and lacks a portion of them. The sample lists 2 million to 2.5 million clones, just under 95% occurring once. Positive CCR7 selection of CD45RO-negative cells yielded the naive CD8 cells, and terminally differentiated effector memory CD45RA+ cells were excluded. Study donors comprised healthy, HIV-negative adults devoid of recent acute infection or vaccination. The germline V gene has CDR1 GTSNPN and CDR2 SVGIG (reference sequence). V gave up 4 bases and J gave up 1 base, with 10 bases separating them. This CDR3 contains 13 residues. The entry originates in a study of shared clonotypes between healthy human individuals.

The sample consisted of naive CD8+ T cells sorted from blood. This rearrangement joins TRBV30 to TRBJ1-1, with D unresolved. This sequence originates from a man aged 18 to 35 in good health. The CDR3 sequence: CAWIPESNTEAFF. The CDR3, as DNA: TGTGCCTGGATTCCAGAGTCGAACACTGAAGCTTTCTTT.